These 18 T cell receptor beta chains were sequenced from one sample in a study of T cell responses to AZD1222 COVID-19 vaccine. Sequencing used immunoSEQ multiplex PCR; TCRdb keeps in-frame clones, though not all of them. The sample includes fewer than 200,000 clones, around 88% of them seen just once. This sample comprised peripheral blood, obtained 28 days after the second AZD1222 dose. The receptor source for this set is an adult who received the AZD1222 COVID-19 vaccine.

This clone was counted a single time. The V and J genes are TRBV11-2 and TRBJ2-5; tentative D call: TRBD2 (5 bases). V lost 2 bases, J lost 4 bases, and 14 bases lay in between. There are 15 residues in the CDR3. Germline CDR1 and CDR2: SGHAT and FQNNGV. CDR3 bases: TGTGCCAGCAGCTTAACCCCGGGATCCCTAGAGACCCAGTACTTC. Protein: CASSLTPGSLETQYF.

CDR3 nucleotides: TGTGCCAGTAGTCCCGGACTAGCGGGGAGGGAGACCCAGTACTTC. Its protein product is CASSPGLAGRETQYF. The rearrangement links TRBV19 to TRBJ2-5; 12 bases align to TRBD2. CDR3 length: 15 amino acids. With V trimmed by 5 bases and J by 5 bases, 6 bases remained unmatched. Germline lookup yields CDR1 LNHDA and CDR2 SQIVND (reference sequence). Full variable domain (remainder filled in from reference TRBV19 and TRBJ2-5): DGGITQSPKYLFRKEGQNVTLSCEQNLNHDAMYWYRQDPGQGLRLIYYSQIVNDFQKGDIAEGYSVSREKKESFPLTVTSAQKNPTAFYLCASSPGLAGRETQYFGPGTRLLVL.

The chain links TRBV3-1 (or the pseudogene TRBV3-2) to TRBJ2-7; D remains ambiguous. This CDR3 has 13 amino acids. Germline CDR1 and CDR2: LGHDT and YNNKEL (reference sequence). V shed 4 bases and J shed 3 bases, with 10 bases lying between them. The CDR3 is CASSRLVGYEQYF. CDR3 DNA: TGTGCCAGCAGCCGTCTCGTGGGCTACGAGCAGTACTTC.

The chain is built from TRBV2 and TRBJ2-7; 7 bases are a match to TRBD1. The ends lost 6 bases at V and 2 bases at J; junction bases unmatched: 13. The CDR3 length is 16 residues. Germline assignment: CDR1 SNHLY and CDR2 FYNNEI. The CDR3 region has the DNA TGTGCCAGCAGAGACAGGGCCCTATCGGTGACCTACGAGCAGTACTTC. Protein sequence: CASRDRALSVTYEQYF. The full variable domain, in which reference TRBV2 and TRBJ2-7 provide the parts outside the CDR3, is EPEVTQTPSHQVTQMGQEVILRCVPISNHLYFYWYRQILGQKVEFLVSFYNNEISEKSEIFDDQFSVERPDGSNFTLKIRSTKLEDSAMYFCASRDRALSVTYEQYFGPGTRLTVT.

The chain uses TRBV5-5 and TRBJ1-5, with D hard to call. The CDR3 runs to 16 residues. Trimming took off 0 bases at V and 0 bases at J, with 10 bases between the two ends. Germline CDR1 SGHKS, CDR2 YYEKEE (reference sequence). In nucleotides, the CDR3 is TGTGCCAGCAGCTTGGGGGTTGGGTATAGCAATCAGCCCCAGCATTTT. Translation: CASSLGVGYSNQPQHF. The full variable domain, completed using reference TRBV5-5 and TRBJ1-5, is DAGVTQSPTHLIKTRGQQVTLRCSPISGHKSVSWYQQVLGQGPQFIFQYYEKEERGRGNFPDRFSARQFPNYSSELNVNALLLGDSALYLCASSLGVGYSNQPQHFGDGTRLSIL.

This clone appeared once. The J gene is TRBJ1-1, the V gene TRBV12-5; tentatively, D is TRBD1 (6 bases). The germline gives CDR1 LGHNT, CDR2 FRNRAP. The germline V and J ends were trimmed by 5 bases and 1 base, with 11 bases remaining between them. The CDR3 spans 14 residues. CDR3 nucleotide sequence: TGTGCTAGTGGTACGCTAGGGGGGAACACTGAAGCTTTCTTT. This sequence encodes CASGTLGGNTEAFF.

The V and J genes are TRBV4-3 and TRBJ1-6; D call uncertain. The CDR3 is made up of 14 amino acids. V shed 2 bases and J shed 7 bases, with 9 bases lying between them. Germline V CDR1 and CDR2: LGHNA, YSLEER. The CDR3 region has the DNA TGCGCCAGCAGCCAAATCCGAGGAAATTCACCCCTCCACTTT. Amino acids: CASSQIRGNSPLHF.

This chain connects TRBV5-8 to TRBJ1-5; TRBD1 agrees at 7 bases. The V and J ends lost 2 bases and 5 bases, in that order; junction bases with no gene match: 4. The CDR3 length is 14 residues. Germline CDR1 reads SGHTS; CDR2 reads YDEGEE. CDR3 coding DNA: TGTGCCAGCAGCTTTCGAGGGGGCGATCAGCCCCAGCATTTT. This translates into CASSFRGGDQPQHF. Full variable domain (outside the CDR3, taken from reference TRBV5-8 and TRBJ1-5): EAGVTQSPTHLIKTRGQQATLRCSPISGHTSVYWYQQALGLGLQFLLWYDEGEERNRGNFPPRFSGRQFPNYSSELNVNALELEDSALYLCASSFRGGDQPQHFGDGTRLSIL.

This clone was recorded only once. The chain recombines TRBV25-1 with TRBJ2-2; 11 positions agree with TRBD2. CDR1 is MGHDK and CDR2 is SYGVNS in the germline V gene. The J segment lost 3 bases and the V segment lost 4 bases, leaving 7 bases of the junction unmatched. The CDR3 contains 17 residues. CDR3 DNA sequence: TGTGCCAGCAGTGGCCCGACTAGCGGGGAGCACACCGGGGAGCTGTTTTTT. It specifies CASSGPTSGEHTGELFF.

CDR3 region: CASSLEEVFGYTF. CDR3 in DNA: TGTGCCAGCAGCTTGGAGGAGGTTTTCGGCTACACCTTC. The chain carries TRBV5-4 and TRBJ1-2; D is unresolved. The V end lost 0 bases, the J end lost 8 bases, and 11 bases lay between the germline ends. The CDR3 spans 13 residues. CDR1 is SGHNT, CDR2 YYREEE, per germline (reference sequence).

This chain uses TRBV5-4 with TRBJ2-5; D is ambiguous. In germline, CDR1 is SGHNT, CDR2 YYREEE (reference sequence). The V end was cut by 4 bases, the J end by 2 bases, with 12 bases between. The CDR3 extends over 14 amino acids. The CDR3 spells CASSRPGGQETQYF. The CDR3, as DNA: TGTGCCAGCAGCCGGCCCGGCGGACAAGAGACCCAGTACTTC.

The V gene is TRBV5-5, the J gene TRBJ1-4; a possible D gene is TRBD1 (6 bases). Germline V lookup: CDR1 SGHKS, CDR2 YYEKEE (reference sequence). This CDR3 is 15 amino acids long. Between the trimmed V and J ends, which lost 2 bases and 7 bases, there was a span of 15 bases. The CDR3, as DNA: TGTGCCAGCAGCTTTATGACAGGAGCCCTTGAAAAACTGTTTTTT. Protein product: CASSFMTGALEKLFF.

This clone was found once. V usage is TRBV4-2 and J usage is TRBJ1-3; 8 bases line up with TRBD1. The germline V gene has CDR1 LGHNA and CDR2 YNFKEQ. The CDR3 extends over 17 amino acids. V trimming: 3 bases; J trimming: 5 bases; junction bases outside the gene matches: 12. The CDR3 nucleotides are TGTGCCAGCAGCCAGCTAGAGGTCCGACAGGGGAGAAACACCATATATTTT. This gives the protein CASSQLEVRQGRNTIYF.

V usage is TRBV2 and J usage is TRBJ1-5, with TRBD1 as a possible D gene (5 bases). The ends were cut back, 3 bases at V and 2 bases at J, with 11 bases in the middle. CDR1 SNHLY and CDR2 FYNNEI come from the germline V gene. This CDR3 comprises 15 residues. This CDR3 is CASSDLGEGNQPQHF. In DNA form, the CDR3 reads TGTGCCAGCAGTGATTTGGGGGAGGGCAATCAGCCCCAGCATTTT. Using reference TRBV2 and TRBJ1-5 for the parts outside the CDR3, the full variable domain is EPEVTQTPSHQVTQMGQEVILRCVPISNHLYFYWYRQILGQKVEFLVSFYNNEISEKSEIFDDQFSVERPDGSNFTLKIRSTKLEDSAMYFCASSDLGEGNQPQHFGDGTRLSIL.

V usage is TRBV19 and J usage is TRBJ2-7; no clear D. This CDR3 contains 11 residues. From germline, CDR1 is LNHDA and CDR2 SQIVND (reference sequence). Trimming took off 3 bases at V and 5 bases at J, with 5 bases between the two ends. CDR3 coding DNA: TGTGCCAGTAGTATTCGTGACGAGCAGTACTTC. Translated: CASSIRDEQYF. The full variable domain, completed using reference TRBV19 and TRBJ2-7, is DGGITQSPKYLFRKEGQNVTLSCEQNLNHDAMYWYRQDPGQGLRLIYYSQIVNDFQKGDIAEGYSVSREKKESFPLTVTSAQKNPTAFYLCASSIRDEQYFGPGTRLTVT.

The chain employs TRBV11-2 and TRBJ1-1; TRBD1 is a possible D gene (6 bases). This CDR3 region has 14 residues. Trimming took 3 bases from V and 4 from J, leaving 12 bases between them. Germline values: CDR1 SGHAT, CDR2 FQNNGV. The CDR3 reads CASSLGAGSTEAFF. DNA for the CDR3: TGTGCCAGCAGCTTGGGGGCGGGATCCACTGAAGCTTTCTTT.

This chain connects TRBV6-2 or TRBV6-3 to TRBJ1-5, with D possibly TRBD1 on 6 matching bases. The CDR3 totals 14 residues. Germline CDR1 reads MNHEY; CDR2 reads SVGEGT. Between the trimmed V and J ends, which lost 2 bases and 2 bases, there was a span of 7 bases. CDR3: CASSYAGGNQPQHF. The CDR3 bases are TGTGCCAGCAGTTACGCAGGGGGCAATCAGCCCCAGCATTTT.

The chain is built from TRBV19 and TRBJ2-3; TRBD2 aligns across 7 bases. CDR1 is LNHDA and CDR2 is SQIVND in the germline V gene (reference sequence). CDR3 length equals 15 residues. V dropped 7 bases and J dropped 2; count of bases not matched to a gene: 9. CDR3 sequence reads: CASTPSGIFTDTQYF. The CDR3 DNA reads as TGTGCCAGTACCCCCAGCGGGATCTTCACAGATACGCAGTATTTT. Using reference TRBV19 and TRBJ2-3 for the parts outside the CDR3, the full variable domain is DGGITQSPKYLFRKEGQNVTLSCEQNLNHDAMYWYRQDPGQGLRLIYYSQIVNDFQKGDIAEGYSVSREKKESFPLTVTSAQKNPTAFYLCASTPSGIFTDTQYFGPGTRLTVL.